These 20 T cell receptor beta chains share one sample of origin, sequenced in a study of beta chain features in type 1 diabetes. Expressed TCRB transcripts were sequenced after all isolated RNA was converted to cDNA. Libraries were prepared by immunoSEQ multiplex PCR; TCRdb keeps only in-frame clonotypes and omits some of them. The repertoire holds roughly 310,000 clones, with 11% as singletons. The sample taken for sequencing was naive CD4+ T cells from blood. The source of these receptors is a woman aged 30 to 39 in good health.

This clone was seen only a few times. The gene calls are TRBV6-6 and TRBJ2-3, with 9 bases fitting TRBD2. The ends lost 7 bases at V and 2 bases at J; junction bases unmatched: 4. Per germline, CDR1 MNHNY and CDR2 SVGAGI (reference sequence). The CDR3 sequence is 14 residues long. For the CDR3, the DNA is TGTGCCAGCATGTTAGCGGGAGTCACAGATACGCAGTATTTT. Its translation is CASMLAGVTDTQYF.

The gene calls are TRBV9 and TRBJ2-4, with 7 bases that match TRBD2. This CDR3 has 16 residues. With 0 bases clipped from V and 8 bases from J, the junction kept 11 bases outside the gene matches. Germline CDR1 and CDR2: SGDLS and YYNGEE. CDR3 nucleotide sequence: TGTGCCAGCAGCGTAGGGGTGGGAGGGCCGGGAGACATTCAGTACTTC. This codes for CASSVGVGGPGDIQYF.

This clone was seen more than once but under ten times. This sequence joins TRBV28 and TRBJ2-2; D is perhaps TRBD2 (5 bases). V was clipped by 3 bases and J by 6 bases, with 5 bases between them. Germline lookup yields CDR1 MDHEN and CDR2 SYDVKM. The CDR3 runs to 12 residues. DNA for the CDR3: TGTGCCAGCAGTTTGCGGGCCGGGGAGCTGTTTTTT. It yields the protein CASSLRAGELFF.

The chain uses TRBV28 and TRBJ2-7, with 9 nucleotides matching TRBD1. This CDR3 has 14 amino acids. Germline CDR1 is MDHEN and CDR2 is SYDVKM. Losses at the gene ends were 7 bases for V and 5 bases for J; bases not matched to a gene: 9. For the CDR3, the DNA is TGTGCCAGCACAATTCCGGGACAGGGTGACGAGCAGTACTTC. Amino acid sequence: CASTIPGQGDEQYF.

This clone was seen more than once but under ten times. J is TRBJ2-2 and V is TRBV5-1, with TRBD2 matching 13 bases. Germline trimming cut 1 base from V and 6 bases from J; bases unmatched to any gene: 3. CDR1 is SGHRS and CDR2 is YFSETQ in the germline V gene. This CDR3 contains 16 residues. Written as DNA, the CDR3 is TGCGCCAGCAGCTTGACTAGCGGGGGGGGACCCGGGGAGCTGTTTTTT. Translation gives CASSLTSGGGPGELFF.

About this clone: One junction end disagrees with the germline gene, perhaps due to a read error. This chain connects TRBV7-7 to TRBJ2-5; TRBD1 is a possible D gene (7 bases). The CDR3 is 14 amino acids. Per germline, CDR1 SSHAT and CDR2 FNYEAQ (reference sequence). In DNA form, the CDR3 reads TGTGCTAGCAGCAGACAGGGTCGGGGGGAGACCCAGTACTTC. Amino acids: CASSRQGRGETQYF.

This clone was counted a few times. V and J are TRBV7-2 and TRBJ1-1; 7 bases agree with TRBD1. This CDR3 is 15 amino acids long. V lost 6 bases, J lost 3 bases, and 10 bases stayed unmatched. Germline CDR1 SGHTA, CDR2 FQGNSA. The CDR3 spells CASRSPGQPDTEAFF. For the CDR3, the DNA is TGTGCCAGCAGGTCTCCGGGACAGCCGGACACTGAAGCTTTCTTT.

This clone has only a few counts. This chain links TRBV28 with TRBJ1-2; 9 nucleotides match TRBD1. The junction had 9 bases not matched to a gene; V was cut back by 3 bases and J by 4 bases. Germline-derived CDR1 and CDR2 are MDHEN and SYDVKM. This CDR3 has 16 amino acids. CDR3 in DNA: TGTGCCAGCAGTTTTTTGAACCGGGACAGGGTCTATGGCTACACCTTC. Translated, it gives CASSFLNRDRVYGYTF.

This clone was seen a handful of times. The CDR3 region has the DNA TGTGCCAGCAGTGAAGCATGGGGGCCCGAGGGTCAGTACTTC. Amino acid sequence: CASSEAWGPEGQYF. This chain links TRBV2 with TRBJ2-5; perhaps TRBD1 as D (6 bases). CDR1 and CDR2 from the germline V gene are SNHLY and FYNNEI. Trimming stripped 0 bases from V and 11 bases from J, with 16 bases between. This CDR3 is 14 amino acids long. Drawing the rest from reference TRBV2 and TRBJ2-5, the complete variable domain is EPEVTQTPSHQVTQMGQEVILRCVPISNHLYFYWYRQILGQKVEFLVSFYNNEISEKSEIFDDQFSVERPDGSNFTLKIRSTKLEDSAMYFCASSEAWGPEGQYFGPGTRLLVL.

This clone occurred a few times. The V gene is TRBV4-3, the J gene TRBJ2-2; D unresolved. The CDR3 is made up of 11 amino acids. The V gene lost 6 bases and the J gene lost 4 bases, with 3 bases spanning the gap. CDR1 and CDR2 (germline): LGHNA, YSLEER. Here the CDR3 DNA reads TGCGCCAGCAGGGCCACCGGGGAGCTGTTTTTT. It yields the protein CASRATGELFF.

This clone was counted only a few times. The chain carries TRBV6-5 and TRBJ2-5, with D perhaps matching TRBD2 (5 bases). The J call may not be correct, given that the DNA end is closer to TRBJ2-7. Germline V gene lookup returns CDR1 MNHEY and CDR2 SVGAGI. This CDR3 has 14 residues. Written as DNA, the CDR3 is TGTGCCAGCAGATATCCCGGGAAATTCGACGAGCAGTACTTC. It is translated as CASRYPGKFDEQYF.

V usage is TRBV7-9 and J usage is TRBJ1-1, with D possibly being TRBD1 (5 bases). Germline CDR1 is SEHNR and CDR2 is FQNEAQ (reference sequence). Trimming removed 8 bases at V and 1 base at J, with 11 bases between. The CDR3 consists of 13 residues. The CDR3 here is CASGLQANTEAFF. The CDR3 bases are TGTGCCAGCGGATTACAGGCGAACACTGAAGCTTTCTTT.

The rearrangement uses TRBV5-4 and TRBJ1-2; tentatively, D is TRBD1 (6 bases). V lost 5 bases, J lost 7 bases, and 15 bases lay in between. This CDR3 is 13 amino acids long. Germline V gene data show CDR1 as SGHNT and CDR2 as YYREEE (reference sequence). Here the CDR3 DNA reads TGTGCCAGCAGTTTCGGACAGATTATTGGCTACACCTTC. The encoded protein is CASSFGQIIGYTF. Based on the CDR3 plus reference TRBV5-4 and TRBJ1-2, the full variable domain is ETGVTQSPTHLIKTRGQQVTLRCSSQSGHNTVSWYQQALGQGPQFIFQYYREEENGRGNFPPRFSGLQFPNYSSELNVNALELDDSALYLCASSFGQIIGYTFGSGTRLTVV.

The rearrangement joins TRBV7-6 to TRBJ2-5, with 7 nucleotides matching TRBD1. The CDR3 is 15 amino acids. The germline gives CDR1 SGHVS, CDR2 FNYEAQ. The V and J ends lost 3 bases and 5 bases, in that order; junction bases with no gene match: 9. CDR3 sequence (DNA): TGTGCCAGCAGCTTCCCAGGGGGATTACGGGAGACCCAGTACTTC. Protein sequence: CASSFPGGLRETQYF.

This clone appeared a few times. Here the CDR3 reads CASSQDQVGGPREETQYF. In DNA form, the CDR3 reads TGTGCCAGCAGCCAAGATCAGGTGGGAGGGCCTAGGGAAGAGACCCAGTACTTC. V is TRBV5-4 and J is TRBJ2-5, with TRBD2 matching 7 bases. The trim removed 4 bases at V and 3 bases at J, leaving 18 bases unmatched. Looked up from germline, CDR1 is SGHNT and CDR2 is YYREEE (reference sequence). This CDR3 spans 18 amino acids.

This chain links TRBV7-3 with TRBJ2-1; 10 bases line up with TRBD2. Germline trimming cut 5 bases from V and 5 bases from J; bases unmatched to any gene: 3. The CDR3 length is 14 residues. Per germline, CDR1 SGHTA and CDR2 FQGTGA. CDR3 nucleotide sequence: TGTGCCAGCAGCCCGGGACTAGCGAACAATGAGCAGTTCTTC. This gives the protein CASSPGLANNEQFF.

The CDR3 sequence: CASSMHQGVSYGYTF. In nucleotides, the CDR3 is TGTGCCAGTAGTATGCACCAGGGGGTCAGCTATGGCTACACCTTC. The chain is built from TRBV19 and TRBJ1-2, with TRBD1 identical over 7 bases. Germline values: CDR1 LNHDA, CDR2 SQIVND (reference sequence). V gave up 3 bases and J gave up 4 bases; unmatched junction bases: 8. The CDR3 length is 15 residues.

This clone was seen only a few times. The V gene is TRBV28, the J gene TRBJ1-1; 7 bases line up with TRBD1. Per the germline V gene, CDR1 is MDHEN and CDR2 is SYDVKM. Trimming removed 4 bases from V and 2 bases from J; junction bases left unmatched: 10. This CDR3 has 16 residues. The CDR3, as DNA: TGTGCCAGCAGTTCCGCCGTCCAGGGGGGAAACACTGAAGCTTTCTTT. It codes for CASSSAVQGGNTEAFF.

The table lists this clone with a few counts. The chain uses TRBV6-5 and TRBJ2-1; D may be TRBD2 (6 bases). CDR1 and CDR2 (germline): MNHEY, SVGAGI. This CDR3 is 14 amino acids long. The CDR3 region is CATGVEGSYNEQFF. In DNA form, the CDR3 reads TGTGCGACCGGAGTGGAGGGCTCCTACAATGAGCAGTTCTTC.

The chain uses TRBV7-9 and TRBJ1-1; TRBD1 is a possible D gene (6 bases). The ends were cut back, 5 bases at V and 4 bases at J, with 14 bases in the middle. CDR3 length: 14 residues. CDR1 SEHNR and CDR2 FQNEAQ come from the germline V gene (reference sequence). The CDR3 is CASSPTRQATEAFF. The CDR3 coding sequence is TGTGCCAGCAGCCCCACCCGACAGGCCACTGAAGCTTTCTTT.